A selection of T cell receptor beta chains follows, all from one sample in a study of cytomegalovirus exposure and HLA in healthy donors. Sequencing was performed with immunoSEQ multiplex PCR; in TCRdb, only in-frame clones are kept and a portion is missing. The repertoire holds some 140,000 clones, approximately 80% seen once, with approximately 1.2% in the top ten. Sample: PBMCs. These receptors originate from a man between 45 and 60 years old in good health and CMV-seronegative. Each CDR3 is given with its conserved first and last residue. The D gene is left open where the match is weak. The listing skips clone size in some rows; elsewhere it reads once, few, many or a size class.

j_call cdr3_length clone_size v_call d_call cdr3_aa cdr3_nt
TRBJ2-1 15 - TRBV9 - CASSVLEGSYNEQFF TGTGCCAGCAGCGTACTGGAGGGCTCCTACAATGAGCAGTTCTTC
TRBJ1-4 15 - TRBV5-1 - CASSLVAGGDEKLFF TGCGCCAGCAGCTTGGTCGCGGGGGGGGATGAAAAACTGTTTTTT
TRBJ1-5 17 - TRBV5-8 - CASTNTGGWGSNQPQHF TGTGCCAGCACCAACACGGGGGGCTGGGGTAGCAATCAGCCCCAGCATTTT
TRBJ1-1 15 - TRBV6-6 - CASSPPGTDVTEAFF TGTGCCAGCAGTCCCCCCGGGACTGATGTTACTGAAGCTTTCTTT
TRBJ1-1 16 few TRBV11-2 - CASSLDPQGGVTEAFF TGTGCCAGCAGCTTAGATCCCCAGGGAGGAGTCACTGAAGCTTTCTTT
TRBJ1-3 15 - TRBV7-8 - CASSAPEDSGNTIYF TGTGCCAGCAGCGCCCCCGAGGACTCTGGAAACACCATATATTTT
TRBJ2-7 13 once TRBV7-8 - CASSFDISYEQYF TGTGCCAGCAGCTTCGACATCTCCTACGAGCAGTACTTC
TRBJ1-4 14 - TRBV10-2 - CASSGRLGGEKLFF TGCGCCAGCAGTGGGAGACTGGGGGGTGAAAAACTGTTTTTT
TRBJ2-7 12 - TRBV2 TRBD2 CASRSGGYEQYF TGTGCCAGCAGAAGCGGGGGCTACGAGCAGTACTTC
TRBJ2-1 16 - TRBV4-1 - CASSQDPGLSSNEQFF TGCGCCAGCAGCCAAGATCCGGGTCTCTCCTCGAATGAGCAGTTCTTC
TRBJ2-3 16 - TRBV15 - CATSSRDLRLADTQYF TGTGCCACCAGCTCCCGGGATCTGAGACTAGCAGATACGCAGTATTTT
TRBJ2-5 14 - TRBV18 - CASSPPSGQETQYF TGTGCCAGCTCACCACCATCAGGGCAAGAGACCCAGTACTTC
TRBJ1-5 14 - TRBV27 TRBD1 CASSDGQGDQPQHF TGTGCCAGCAGTGACGGACAGGGGGATCAGCCCCAGCATTTT
TRBJ2-7 14 medium-sized TRBV2 - CASGGRDVSYEQYF TGTGCCAGCGGGGGCCGGGACGTCTCCTACGAGCAGTACTTC
TRBJ2-1 15 - TRBV11-2 - CASSFGQAVSGEQFF TGTGCCAGCAGCTTCGGTCAGGCGGTTTCGGGGGAGCAGTTCTTC
TRBJ2-5 15 once TRBV18 TRBD1 CASSPLLTGQETQYF TGTGCCAGCTCACCCCTTCTGACAGGGCAAGAGACCCAGTACTTC
TRBJ1-1 14 - TRBV11-3 TRBD1 CASSQGGANTEAFF TGTGCCAGCAGTCAAGGGGGCGCAAACACTGAAGCTTTCTTT
TRBJ2-1 15 once TRBV10-3 TRBD2 CAISPSGIAYNEQFF TGTGCCATCAGCCCTAGCGGGATCGCCTACAATGAGCAGTTCTTC
TRBJ1-4 15 - TRBV30 - CAWSVPSSGGEKLFF TGTGCCTGGAGTGTACCCAGCAGCGGCGGTGAAAAACTGTTTTTT
TRBJ1-1 17 - TRBV18 TRBD1 CASSPRTGAVMNTEAFF TGTGCCAGCTCACCAAGGACAGGGGCTGTCATGAACACTGAAGCTTTCTTT
TRBJ2-7 13 - TRBV28 - CASSFGTSYEQYF TGTGCCAGCAGTTTCGGTACTTCCTACGAGCAGTACTTC
TRBJ2-5 15 - TRBV15 TRBD2 CATSRDPGTSETQYF TGTGCCACCAGCAGAGACCCCGGGACTAGTGAGACCCAGTACTTC
TRBJ1-4 15 - TRBV29-1 - CSVIHRDSANEKLFF TGCAGCGTTATCCACCGAGACAGCGCTAATGAAAAACTGTTTTTT
TRBJ1-1 14 - TRBV7-9 TRBD1 CASSLTGGVTEAFF TGTGCCAGCAGCTTGACAGGGGGCGTCACTGAAGCTTTCTTT
TRBJ2-1 14 - TRBV5-1 - CASSKEEGYNEQFF TGCGCCAGCAGCAAGGAGGAGGGGTACAATGAGCAGTTCTTC
TRBJ2-2 15 - TRBV15 TRBD1 CATSRDRGVRGELFF TGTGCCACCAGCAGGGACAGGGGGGTCAGAGGGGAGCTGTTTTTT
TRBJ2-3 18 - TRBV11-2 TRBD2 CASSLDTGTSGRADTQYF TGTGCCAGCAGCTTAGATACGGGGACTAGCGGGAGGGCAGATACGCAGTATTTT
TRBJ1-6 13 - TRBV10-3 TRBD1 CAISGTEDSPLHF TGTGCCATCAGCGGGACAGAAGATTCACCCCTCCACTTT
TRBJ2-2 16 - TRBV7-2 TRBD2 CASSPFSGINTGELFF TGTGCCAGCAGCCCATTCAGCGGGATAAACACCGGGGAGCTGTTTTTT
TRBJ2-3 15 - TRBV5-5 TRBD2 CASSPGLAGSDTQYF TGTGCCAGCAGCCCGGGACTAGCAGGATCAGATACGCAGTATTTT
TRBJ2-3 14 - TRBV6-4 TRBD2 CASSVLAGVDTQYF TGTGCCAGCAGTGTCCTAGCGGGAGTAGATACGCAGTATTTT
TRBJ1-2 14 once TRBV5-6 - CASSLSGDDYGYTF TGTGCCAGCAGCTTATCAGGGGATGACTATGGCTACACCTTC
TRBJ2-5 11 - TRBV10-3 - CAISVGDTQYF TGTGCCATCAGTGTAGGAGATACCCAGTACTTC
TRBJ1-2 13 - TRBV25-1 - CASSENLNYGYTF TGTGCCAGCAGTGAAAATCTTAACTATGGCTACACCTTC
TRBJ1-4 13 - TRBV19 TRBD1 CASTRQGNEKLFF TGTGCCAGTACCAGACAGGGGAATGAAAAACTGTTTTTT
TRBJ1-1 15 - TRBV6-1 - CASSEVNHRGTEAFF TGTGCCAGCAGTGAGGTCAACCACCGGGGCACTGAAGCTTTCTTT
TRBJ2-1 13 - TRBV5-8 - CASVAGLYNEQFF TGTGCCAGCGTGGCGGGCCTCTACAATGAGCAGTTCTTC
TRBJ1-3 15 - TRBV19 - CASRKLRDSGNTIYF TGTGCCAGTAGGAAACTCCGGGACTCAGGAAACACCATATATTTT
TRBJ2-7 13 - TRBV13 - CASSSTGSYEQYF TGTGCCAGCAGCTCGACAGGCTCCTACGAGCAGTACTTC
TRBJ2-1 14 - TRBV5-1 TRBD1 CASSLGQGSNEQFF TGCGCCAGCAGCTTGGGACAGGGGAGCAATGAGCAGTTCTTC
TRBJ2-7 13 - TRBV27 TRBD2 CASFGLGPGEQYF TGTGCCAGCTTCGGACTAGGACCGGGCGAGCAGTACTTC
TRBJ2-7 16 - TRBV29-1 TRBD1 CSVGNVPGQGTYEQYF TGCAGCGTTGGCAACGTCCCGGGACAGGGAACCTACGAGCAGTACTTC
TRBJ2-1 17 - TRBV9 TRBD1 CASSADRVPRSYNEQFF TGTGCCAGCAGCGCGGACAGGGTACCCCGCTCCTACAATGAGCAGTTCTTC
TRBJ1-4 14 few TRBV6-6 - CASSWGGDDEKLFF TGTGCCAGCAGTTGGGGGGGAGATGATGAAAAACTGTTTTTT
TRBJ2-7 17 - TRBV15 TRBD1 CATSRSIKGQGSYEQYF TGTGCCACCAGCAGATCCATCAAGGGACAGGGTTCCTACGAGCAGTACTTC
TRBJ2-5 15 - TRBV5-4 TRBD2 CASSPGTSPRETQYF TGTGCCAGCAGCCCCGGGACTAGCCCGAGAGAGACCCAGTACTTC
TRBJ2-2 13 - TRBV2 - CASSRDSTGELFF TGTGCCAGCAGCAGGGACTCCACCGGGGAGCTGTTTTTT
TRBJ2-7 12 - TRBV30 TRBD1 CALTGGAYEQYF TGTGCCTTGACAGGGGGTGCCTACGAGCAGTACTTC
TRBJ2-7 15 once TRBV27 TRBD2 CASSPGTSGTYEQYF TGTGCCAGCAGTCCTGGGACTAGCGGGACCTACGAGCAGTACTTC
TRBJ2-2 15 once TRBV7-2 TRBD2 CASSTLAGGTGELFF TGTGCCAGCAGCACACTAGCGGGAGGCACCGGGGAGCTGTTTTTT
TRBJ2-7 14 - TRBV28 TRBD1 CASTRRTGSHEQYF TGTGCCAGCACCCGGAGGACAGGTTCCCACGAGCAGTACTTC
TRBJ2-7 13 - TRBV29-1 TRBD1 CSVAGQGANEQYF TGCAGCGTAGCCGGACAGGGGGCAAACGAGCAGTACTTC
TRBJ2-1 14 - TRBV10-1 TRBD2 CASSVSGTYNEQFF TGCGCCAGCAGTGTCAGCGGGACCTACAATGAGCAGTTCTTC